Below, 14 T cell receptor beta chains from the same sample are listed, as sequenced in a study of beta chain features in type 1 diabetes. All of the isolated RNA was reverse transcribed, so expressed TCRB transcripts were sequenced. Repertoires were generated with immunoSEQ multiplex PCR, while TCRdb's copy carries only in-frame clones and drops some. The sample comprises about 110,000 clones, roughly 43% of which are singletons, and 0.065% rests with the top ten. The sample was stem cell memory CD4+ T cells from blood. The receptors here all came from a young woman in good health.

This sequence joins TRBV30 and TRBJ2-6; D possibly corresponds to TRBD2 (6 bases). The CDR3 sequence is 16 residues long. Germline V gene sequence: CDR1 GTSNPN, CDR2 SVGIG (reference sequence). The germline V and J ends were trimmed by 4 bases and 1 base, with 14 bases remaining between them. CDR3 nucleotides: TGTGCCTGGATGTGGAGGGGAAGGTCTGGGGCCAACGTCCTGACTTTC. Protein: CAWMWRGRSGANVLTF.

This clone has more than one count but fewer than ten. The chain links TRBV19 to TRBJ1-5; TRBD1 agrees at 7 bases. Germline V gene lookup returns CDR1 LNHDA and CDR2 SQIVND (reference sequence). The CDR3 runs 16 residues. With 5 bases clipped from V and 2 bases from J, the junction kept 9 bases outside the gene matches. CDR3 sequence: CASSPSTGTRNQPQHF. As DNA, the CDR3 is TGTGCCAGTAGTCCTTCGACAGGGACTCGCAATCAGCCCCAGCATTTT.

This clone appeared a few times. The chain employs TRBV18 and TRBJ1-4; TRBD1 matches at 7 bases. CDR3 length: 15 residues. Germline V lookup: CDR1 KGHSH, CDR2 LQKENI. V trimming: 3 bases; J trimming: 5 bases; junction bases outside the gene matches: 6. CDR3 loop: CASSPMGQQNEKLFF. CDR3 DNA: TGTGCCAGCTCACCCATGGGACAGCAAAATGAAAAACTGTTTTTT.

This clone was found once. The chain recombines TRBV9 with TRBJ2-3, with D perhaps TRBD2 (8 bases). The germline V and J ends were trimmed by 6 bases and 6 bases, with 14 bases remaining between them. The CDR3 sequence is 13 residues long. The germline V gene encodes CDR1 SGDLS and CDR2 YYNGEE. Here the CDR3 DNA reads TGTGCCAGCAAGCGGGAGACAGGGGATACGCAGTATTTT. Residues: CASKRETGDTQYF.

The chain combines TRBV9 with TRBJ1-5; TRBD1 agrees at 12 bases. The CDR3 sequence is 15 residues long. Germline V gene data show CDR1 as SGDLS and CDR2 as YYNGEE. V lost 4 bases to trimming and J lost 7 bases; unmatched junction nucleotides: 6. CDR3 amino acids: CASSTGTGGRQPQHF. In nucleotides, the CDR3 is TGTGCCAGCAGCACCGGGACAGGGGGCAGACAGCCCCAGCATTTT.

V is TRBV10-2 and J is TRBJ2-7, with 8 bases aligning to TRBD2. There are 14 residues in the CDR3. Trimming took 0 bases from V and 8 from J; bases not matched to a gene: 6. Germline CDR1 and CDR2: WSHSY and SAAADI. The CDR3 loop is CASSESVSGTQQYF. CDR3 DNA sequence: TGCGCCAGCAGTGAGTCGGTTAGCGGGACGCAGCAGTACTTC.

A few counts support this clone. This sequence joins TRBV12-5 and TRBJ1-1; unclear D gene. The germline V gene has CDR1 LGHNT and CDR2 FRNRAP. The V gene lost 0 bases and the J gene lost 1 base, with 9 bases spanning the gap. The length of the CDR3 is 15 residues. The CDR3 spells CASGLVLGGNTEAFF. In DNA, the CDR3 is TGTGCTAGTGGTTTGGTATTAGGCGGGAACACTGAAGCTTTCTTT.

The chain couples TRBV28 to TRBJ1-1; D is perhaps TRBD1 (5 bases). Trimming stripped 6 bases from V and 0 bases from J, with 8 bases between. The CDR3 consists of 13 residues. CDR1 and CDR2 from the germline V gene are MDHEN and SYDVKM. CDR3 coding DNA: TGTGCCAGCAGCAGACAGTTGAACACTGAAGCTTTCTTT. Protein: CASSRQLNTEAFF.

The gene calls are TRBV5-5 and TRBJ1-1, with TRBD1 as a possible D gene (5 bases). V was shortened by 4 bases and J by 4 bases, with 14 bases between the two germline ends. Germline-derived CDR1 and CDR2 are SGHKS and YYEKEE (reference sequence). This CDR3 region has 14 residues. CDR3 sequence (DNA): TGTGCCAGCAGCCCAGCCGTGGGGCTCACTGAAGCTTTCTTT. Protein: CASSPAVGLTEAFF. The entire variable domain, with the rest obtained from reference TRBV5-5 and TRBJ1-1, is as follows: DAGVTQSPTHLIKTRGQQVTLRCSPISGHKSVSWYQQVLGQGPQFIFQYYEKEERGRGNFPDRFSARQFPNYSSELNVNALLLGDSALYLCASSPAVGLTEAFFGQGTRLTVV.

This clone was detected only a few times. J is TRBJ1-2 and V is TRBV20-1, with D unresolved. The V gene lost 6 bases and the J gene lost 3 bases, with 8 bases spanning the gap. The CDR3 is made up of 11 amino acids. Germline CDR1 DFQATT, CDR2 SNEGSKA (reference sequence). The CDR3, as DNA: TGCAGTGCCCCTCGAGACTATGGCTACACCTTC. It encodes CSAPRDYGYTF.

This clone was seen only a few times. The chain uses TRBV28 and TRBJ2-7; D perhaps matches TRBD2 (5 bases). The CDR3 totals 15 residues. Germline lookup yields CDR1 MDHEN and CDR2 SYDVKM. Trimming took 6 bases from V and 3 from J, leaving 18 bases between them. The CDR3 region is CASSSPTRPFYEQYF. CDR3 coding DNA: TGTGCCAGCAGCAGTCCAACTAGACCGTTCTACGAGCAGTACTTC.

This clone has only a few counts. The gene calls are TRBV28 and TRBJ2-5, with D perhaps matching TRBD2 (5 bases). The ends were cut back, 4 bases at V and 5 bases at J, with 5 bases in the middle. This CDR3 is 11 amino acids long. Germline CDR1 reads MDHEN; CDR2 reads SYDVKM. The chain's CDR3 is CASSSGETQYF. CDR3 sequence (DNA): TGTGCCAGCAGTTCGGGGGAGACCCAGTACTTC.

CDR3 protein: CASGPPGTDTQYF. The CDR3 region has the DNA TGTGCTAGTGGTCCCCCGGGGACAGATACGCAGTATTTT. The genes are TRBV12-5 and TRBJ2-3, with a tentative D call TRBD2 (5 bases). The V and J ends lost 5 bases and 3 bases respectively, with 9 bases between them. Germline V CDR1 and CDR2: LGHNT, FRNRAP. CDR3 size: 13 residues.

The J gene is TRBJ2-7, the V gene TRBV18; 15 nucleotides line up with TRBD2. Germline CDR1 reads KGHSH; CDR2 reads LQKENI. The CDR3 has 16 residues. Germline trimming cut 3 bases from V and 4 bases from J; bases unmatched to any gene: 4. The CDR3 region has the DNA TGTGCCAGCTCACCGGGACTAGCGGGAGGACAATACGAGCAGTACTTC. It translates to CASSPGLAGGQYEQYF.